This T cell receptor beta chain appears in the sequencing data of a study of T cells after yellow fever vaccination. Of note for this clonotype: What it recognizes is unknown.

The V segment lost 5 bases and the J segment 8 bases; nucleotides outside the gene matches: 6. Germline CDR1 and CDR2: ENHRY and SYGVKD. CDR3 length equals 14 residues. Conversion of TCR transcripts into cDNA relied on 5'RACE template switching, which added a universal primer site and UMIs. TCRdb re-called the 5' RACE reads with MiXCR, one entry per CDR3 protein. The table lists approximately 600,000 distinct CDR3 sequences, over 9% of them singletons. Study-level points and caveats: Clonotypes appearing in both CD4 and CD8 compartments existed, and their share was small. Researchers cautioned that FACS-sorted repertoires could harbor abundant clonotypes contaminating from the bulk population. Most primary-vaccination clones reappeared after the booster (approximately 96% CD4, about 88% CD8).

The sequenced sample was PBMCs, obtained on the day of the yellow fever booster vaccination. The rearrangement joins TRBV10-3 to TRBJ2-1, with 10 bases fitting TRBD2. This receptor was identified in a man aged 30 to 45 who received the YFV17D yellow fever vaccine. Here the CDR3 reads CAISKREGDDEQFF. The CDR3 DNA follows: TGTGCCATCAGTAAGCGGGAGGGGGACGATGAGCAGTTCTTC.